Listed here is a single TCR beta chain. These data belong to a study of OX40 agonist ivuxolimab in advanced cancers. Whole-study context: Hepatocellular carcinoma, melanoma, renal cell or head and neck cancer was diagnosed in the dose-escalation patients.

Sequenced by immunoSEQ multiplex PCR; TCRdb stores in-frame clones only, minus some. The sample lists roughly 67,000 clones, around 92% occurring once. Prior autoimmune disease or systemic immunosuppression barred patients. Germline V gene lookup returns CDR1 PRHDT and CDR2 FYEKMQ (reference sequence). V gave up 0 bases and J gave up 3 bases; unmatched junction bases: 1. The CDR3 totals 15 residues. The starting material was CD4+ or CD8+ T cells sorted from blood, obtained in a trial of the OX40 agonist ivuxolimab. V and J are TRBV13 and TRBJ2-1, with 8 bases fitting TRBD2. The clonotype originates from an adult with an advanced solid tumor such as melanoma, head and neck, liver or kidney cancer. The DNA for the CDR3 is TGTGCCAGCAGCTTAGGCCTAGCGGGCTACAATGAGCAGTTCTTC. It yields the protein CASSLGLAGYNEQFF.